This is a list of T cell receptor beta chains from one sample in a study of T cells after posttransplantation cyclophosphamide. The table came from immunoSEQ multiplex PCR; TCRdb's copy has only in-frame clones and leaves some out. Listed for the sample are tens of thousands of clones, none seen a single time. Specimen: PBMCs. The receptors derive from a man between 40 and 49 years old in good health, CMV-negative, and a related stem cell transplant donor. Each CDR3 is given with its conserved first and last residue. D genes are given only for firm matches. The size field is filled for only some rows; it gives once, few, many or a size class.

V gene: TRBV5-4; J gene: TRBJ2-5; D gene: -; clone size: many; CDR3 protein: CASSFQTGQETQYF; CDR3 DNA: TGTGCCAGCAGCTTTCAGACAGGACAAGAGACCCAGTACTTC
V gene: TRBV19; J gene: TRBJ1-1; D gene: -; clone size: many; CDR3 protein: CASSLQSGTEAFF; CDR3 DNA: TGTGCCAGTAGTCTCCAGTCGGGGACTGAAGCTTTCTTT
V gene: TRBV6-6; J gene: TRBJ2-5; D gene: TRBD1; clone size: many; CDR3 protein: CASSSPGQAQETQYF; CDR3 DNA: TGTGCCAGCAGTTCGCCGGGACAGGCTCAAGAGACCCAGTACTTC
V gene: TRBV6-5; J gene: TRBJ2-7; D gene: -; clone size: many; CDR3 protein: CASSTHTYEQYF; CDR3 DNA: TGTGCCAGCAGTACTCATACCTACGAGCAGTACTTC
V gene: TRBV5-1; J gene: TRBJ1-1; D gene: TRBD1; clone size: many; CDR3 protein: CASSSGQAGGTEAFF; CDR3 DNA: TGCGCCAGCAGCTCCGGACAGGCGGGGGGCACTGAAGCTTTCTTT
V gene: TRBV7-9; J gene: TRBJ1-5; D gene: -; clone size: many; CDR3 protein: CASSSVGADQPQHF; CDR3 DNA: TGTGCCAGCAGCTCCGTGGGGGCGGATCAGCCCCAGCATTTT
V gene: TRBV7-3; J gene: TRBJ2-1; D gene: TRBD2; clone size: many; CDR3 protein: CASSLTPTSGSVDEQFF; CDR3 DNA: TGTGCCAGCAGCTTAACGCCCACTAGCGGGAGTGTCGATGAGCAGTTCTTC
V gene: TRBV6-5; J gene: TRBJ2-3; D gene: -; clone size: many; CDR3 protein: CASSYSPTVELDTQYF; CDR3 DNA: TGTGCCAGCAGTTACTCCCCAACGGTAGAGTTAGATACGCAGTATTTT
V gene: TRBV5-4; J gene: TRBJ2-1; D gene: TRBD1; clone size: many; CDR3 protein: CASRKDRGSYNEQFF; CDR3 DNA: TGTGCCAGCAGAAAGGACAGGGGATCTTACAATGAGCAGTTCTTC
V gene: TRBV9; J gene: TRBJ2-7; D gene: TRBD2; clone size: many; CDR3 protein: CASSVGVAGTRWEQYF; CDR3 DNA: TGTGCCAGCAGCGTAGGCGTAGCGGGAACGCGGTGGGAGCAGTACTTC
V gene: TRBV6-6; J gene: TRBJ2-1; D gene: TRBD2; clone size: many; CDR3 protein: CATSPGTTYNEQFF; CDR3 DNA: TGTGCCACCTCACCCGGGACTACCTACAATGAGCAGTTCTTC
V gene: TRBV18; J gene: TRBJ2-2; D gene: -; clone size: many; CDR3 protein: CASSPEGRNTGELFF; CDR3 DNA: TGTGCCAGCTCACCAGAGGGTCGGAACACCGGGGAGCTGTTTTTT
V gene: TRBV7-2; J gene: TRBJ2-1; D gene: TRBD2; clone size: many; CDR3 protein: CASSLFQPSGSLYNEQFF; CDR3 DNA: TGTGCCAGCAGCTTATTTCAACCAAGCGGGAGTCTCTACAATGAGCAGTTCTTC
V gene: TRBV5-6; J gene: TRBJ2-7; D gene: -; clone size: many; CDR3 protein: CASSLSGVSSYEQYF; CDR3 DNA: TGTGCCAGCAGCTTGTCAGGGGTTAGCTCCTACGAGCAGTACTTC
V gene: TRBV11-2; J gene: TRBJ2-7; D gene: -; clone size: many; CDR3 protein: CASSLNTYEQYF; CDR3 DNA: TGTGCCAGCAGCTTAAATACCTACGAGCAGTACTTC
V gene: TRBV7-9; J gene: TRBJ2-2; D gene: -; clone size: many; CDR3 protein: CASSLARGSGELFF; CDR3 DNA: TGTGCCAGCAGCTTAGCTCGGGGTTCCGGGGAGCTGTTTTTT
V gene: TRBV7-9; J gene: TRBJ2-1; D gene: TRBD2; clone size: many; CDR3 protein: CASSPPSGGGYNEQFF; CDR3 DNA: TGTGCCAGCAGCCCCCCTAGCGGGGGCGGGTACAATGAGCAGTTCTTC
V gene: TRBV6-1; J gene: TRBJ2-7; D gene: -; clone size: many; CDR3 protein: CASSEVRYEQYF; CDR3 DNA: TGTGCCAGCAGTGAAGTTCGCTACGAGCAGTACTTC
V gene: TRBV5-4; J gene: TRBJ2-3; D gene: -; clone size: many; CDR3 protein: CASSLSSDTQYF; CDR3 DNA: TGTGCCAGCAGCTTGTCGTCAGATACGCAGTATTTT
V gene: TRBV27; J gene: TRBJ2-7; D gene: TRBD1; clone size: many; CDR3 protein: CASSLSGQVSYEQYF; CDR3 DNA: TGTGCCAGCAGTTTATCGGGACAGGTCTCCTACGAGCAGTACTTC
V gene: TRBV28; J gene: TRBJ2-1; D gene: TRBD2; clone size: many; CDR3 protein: CASRETSGMDNEQFF; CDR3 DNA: TGTGCCAGCAGGGAGACTAGCGGTATGGACAATGAGCAGTTCTTC
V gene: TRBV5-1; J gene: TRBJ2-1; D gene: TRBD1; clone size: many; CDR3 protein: CASSLQGDNEQFF; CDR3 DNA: TGCGCCAGCAGCTTGCAGGGGGACAATGAGCAGTTCTTC
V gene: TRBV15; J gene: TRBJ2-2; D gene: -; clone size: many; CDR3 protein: CATSRDWLSSGTGELFF; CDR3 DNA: TGTGCCACCAGCAGAGATTGGCTCAGTTCCGGGACCGGGGAGCTGTTTTTT
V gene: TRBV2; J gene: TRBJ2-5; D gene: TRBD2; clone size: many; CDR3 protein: CASSEGTSGQETQYF; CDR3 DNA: TGTGCCAGCAGTGAGGGGACTAGCGGACAAGAGACCCAGTACTTC
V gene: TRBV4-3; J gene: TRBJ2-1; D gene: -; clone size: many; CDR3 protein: CASSQASVGGNYNEQFF; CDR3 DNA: TGCGCCAGCAGCCAAGCATCCGTCGGGGGTAATTACAATGAGCAGTTCTTC
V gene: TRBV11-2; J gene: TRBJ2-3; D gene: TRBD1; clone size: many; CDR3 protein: CASSLFGQGADTQYF; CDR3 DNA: TGTGCCAGCAGCTTGTTTGGACAGGGGGCAGATACGCAGTATTTT
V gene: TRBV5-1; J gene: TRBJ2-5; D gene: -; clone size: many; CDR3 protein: CASSRAQREETQYF; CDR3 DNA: TGCGCCAGCAGCAGGGCACAGCGGGAAGAGACCCAGTACTTC
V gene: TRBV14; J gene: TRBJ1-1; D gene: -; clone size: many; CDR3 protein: CASSQTRYLNTEAFF; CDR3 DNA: TGTGCCAGCAGCCAAACAAGATATCTTAACACTGAAGCTTTCTTT
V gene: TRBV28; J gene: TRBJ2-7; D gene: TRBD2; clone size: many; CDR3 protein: CASSLRGASGVDEQYF; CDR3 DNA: TGTGCCAGCAGTTTGCGGGGGGCGTCAGGGGTGGACGAGCAGTACTTC
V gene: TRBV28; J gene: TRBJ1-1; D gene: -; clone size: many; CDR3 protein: CASSLLQKQAFF; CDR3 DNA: TGTGCCAGCAGTTTATTACAGAAACAAGCTTTCTTT
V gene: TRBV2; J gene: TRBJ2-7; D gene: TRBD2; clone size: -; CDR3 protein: CASSIVGGGYEQYF; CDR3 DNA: TGTGCCAGCAGCATAGTCGGCGGGGGATACGAGCAGTACTTC
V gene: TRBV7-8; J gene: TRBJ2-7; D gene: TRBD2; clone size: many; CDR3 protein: CASSLGSGSSYEQYF; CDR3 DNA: TGTGCCAGCAGCTTAGGTAGCGGGAGTTCCTACGAGCAGTACTTC
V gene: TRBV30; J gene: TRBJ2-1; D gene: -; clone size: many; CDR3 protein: CAAQDSLTYNEQFF; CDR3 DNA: TGTGCCGCCCAGGACAGCCTTACCTACAATGAGCAGTTCTTC
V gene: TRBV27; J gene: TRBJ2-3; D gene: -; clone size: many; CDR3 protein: CASSFNTDTQYF; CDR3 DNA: TGTGCCAGCAGTTTCAACACAGATACGCAGTATTTT
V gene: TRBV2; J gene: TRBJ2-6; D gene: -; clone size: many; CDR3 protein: CASSPGEAAGANVLTF; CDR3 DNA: TGTGCCAGCAGCCCCGGGGAGGCAGCTGGGGCCAACGTCCTGACTTTC
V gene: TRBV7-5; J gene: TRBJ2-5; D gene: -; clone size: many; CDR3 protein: CARTIPGQRNETQYF; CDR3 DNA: TGTGCCAGAACCATCCCGGGACAGCGAAATGAGACCCAGTACTTC
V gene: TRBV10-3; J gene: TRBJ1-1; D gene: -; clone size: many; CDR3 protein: CAISRGTNTEAFF; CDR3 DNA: TGTGCCATCAGTCGCGGTACGAACACTGAAGCTTTCTTT
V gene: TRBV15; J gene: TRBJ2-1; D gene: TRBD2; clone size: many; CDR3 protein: CATSRAPTVAGAAWEQFF; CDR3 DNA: TGTGCCACCAGCAGGGCGCCAACTGTAGCGGGAGCCGCCTGGGAGCAGTTCTTC
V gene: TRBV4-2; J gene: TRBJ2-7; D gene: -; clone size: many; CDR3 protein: CASSQVVSGSYEQYF; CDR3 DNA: TGTGCCAGCAGCCAAGTCGTGTCAGGCTCCTACGAGCAGTACTTC
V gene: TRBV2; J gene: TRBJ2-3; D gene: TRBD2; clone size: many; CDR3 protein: CASSVLAGGADTQYF; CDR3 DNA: TGTGCCAGCAGCGTACTAGCGGGAGGAGCAGATACGCAGTATTTT
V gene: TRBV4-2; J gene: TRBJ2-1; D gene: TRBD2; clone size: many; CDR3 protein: CASSLGAASGHNEQFF; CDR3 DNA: TGTGCCAGCAGCCTAGGGGCGGCTAGCGGTCACAATGAGCAGTTCTTC
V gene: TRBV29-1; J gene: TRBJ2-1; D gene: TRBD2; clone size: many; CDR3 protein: CSVASGRAANEQFF; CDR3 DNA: TGCAGCGTTGCCAGCGGGAGGGCCGCGAATGAGCAGTTCTTC
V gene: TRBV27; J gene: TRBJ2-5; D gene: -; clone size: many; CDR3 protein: CARLEVAEEETQYF; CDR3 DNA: TGTGCCAGGTTAGAGGTAGCGGAGGAGGAGACCCAGTACTTC
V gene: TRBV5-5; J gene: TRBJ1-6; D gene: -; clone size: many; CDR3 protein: CASTFLGQGNSPLHF; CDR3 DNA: TGTGCCAGCACCTTCCTGGGACAAGGGAATTCACCCCTCCACTTT
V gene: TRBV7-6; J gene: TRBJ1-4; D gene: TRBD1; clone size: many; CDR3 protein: CASSLDWTGNEKLFF; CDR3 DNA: TGTGCCAGCAGCTTAGATTGGACAGGGAATGAAAAACTGTTTTTT
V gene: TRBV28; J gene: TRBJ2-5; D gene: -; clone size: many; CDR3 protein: CASLGVGGETQYF; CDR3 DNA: TGTGCCAGCCTGGGAGTAGGTGGGGAGACCCAGTACTTC
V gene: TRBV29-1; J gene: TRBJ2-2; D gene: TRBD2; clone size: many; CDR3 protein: CSVGLAGGPGELFF; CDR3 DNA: TGCAGCGTTGGACTAGCGGGAGGGCCCGGGGAGCTGTTTTTT
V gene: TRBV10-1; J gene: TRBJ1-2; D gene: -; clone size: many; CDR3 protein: CASSETENYGYTF; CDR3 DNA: TGCGCCAGCAGTGAAACAGAAAACTATGGCTACACCTTC
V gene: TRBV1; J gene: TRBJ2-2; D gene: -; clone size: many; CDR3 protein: CTSSQEQAGATGELFF; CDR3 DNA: TGCACCAGCAGCCAAGAACAGGCGGGAGCCACCGGGGAGCTGTTTTTT
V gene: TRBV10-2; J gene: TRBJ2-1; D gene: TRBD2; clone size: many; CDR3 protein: CASSLAGAGNEQFF; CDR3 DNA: TGCGCCAGCAGTCTAGCGGGAGCGGGCAATGAGCAGTTCTTC
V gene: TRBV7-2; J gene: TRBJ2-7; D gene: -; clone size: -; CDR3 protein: CASSLGARPAYEQYF; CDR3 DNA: TGTGCCAGCAGCTTAGGGGCCCGCCCGGCCTACGAGCAGTACTTC
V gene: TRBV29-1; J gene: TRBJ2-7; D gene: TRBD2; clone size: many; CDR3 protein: CSVETSGRAFNEQYF; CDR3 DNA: TGCAGCGTTGAGACTAGCGGGAGGGCCTTCAACGAGCAGTACTTC
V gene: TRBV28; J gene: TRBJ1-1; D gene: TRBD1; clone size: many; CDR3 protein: CASSFGDRENTEAFF; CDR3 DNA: TGTGCCAGCAGTTTCGGGGACAGGGAAAACACTGAAGCTTTCTTT
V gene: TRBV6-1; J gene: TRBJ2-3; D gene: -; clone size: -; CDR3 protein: CASSRSRAADTQYF; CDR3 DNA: TGTGCCAGCAGCCGATCCAGGGCCGCAGATACGCAGTATTTT